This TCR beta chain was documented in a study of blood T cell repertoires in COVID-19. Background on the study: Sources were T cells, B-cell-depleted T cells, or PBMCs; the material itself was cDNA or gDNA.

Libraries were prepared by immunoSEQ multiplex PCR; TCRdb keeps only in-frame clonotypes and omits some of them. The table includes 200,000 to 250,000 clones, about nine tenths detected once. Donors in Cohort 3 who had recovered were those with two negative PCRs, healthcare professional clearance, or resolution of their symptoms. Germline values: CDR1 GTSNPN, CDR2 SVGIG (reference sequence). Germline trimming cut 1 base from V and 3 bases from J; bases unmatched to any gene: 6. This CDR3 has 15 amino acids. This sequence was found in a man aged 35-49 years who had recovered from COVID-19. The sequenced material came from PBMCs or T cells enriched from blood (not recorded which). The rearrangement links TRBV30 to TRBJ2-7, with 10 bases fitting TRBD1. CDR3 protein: CAWSGDRGRIYEQYF. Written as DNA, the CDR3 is TGTGCCTGGAGTGGCGACAGGGGGCGCATCTACGAGCAGTACTTC.